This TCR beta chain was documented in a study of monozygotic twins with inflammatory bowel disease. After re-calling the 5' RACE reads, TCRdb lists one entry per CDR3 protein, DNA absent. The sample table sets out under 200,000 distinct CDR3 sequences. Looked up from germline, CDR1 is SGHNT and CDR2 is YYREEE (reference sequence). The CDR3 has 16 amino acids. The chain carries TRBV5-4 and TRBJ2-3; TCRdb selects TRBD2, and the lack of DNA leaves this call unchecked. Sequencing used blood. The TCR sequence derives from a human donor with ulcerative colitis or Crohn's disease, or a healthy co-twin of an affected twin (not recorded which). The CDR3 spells CASSTGTSRSTDTQYF. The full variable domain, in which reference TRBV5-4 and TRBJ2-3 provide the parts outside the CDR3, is ETGVTQSPTHLIKTRGQQVTLRCSSQSGHNTVSWYQQALGQGPQFIFQYYREEENGRGNFPPRFSGLQFPNYSSELNVNALELDDSALYLCASSTGTSRSTDTQYFGPGTRLTVL.